These 29 T cell receptor beta chains were sequenced from one sample in a study of CD8+ T cells in alopecia areata. cDNA serving as the sequencing template came from extracted, reverse transcribed RNA. Profiling relied on immunoSEQ multiplex PCR, and the TCRdb table lists in-frame clones only, not all of them. The repertoire includes 110,000 to 150,000 clones, about 56% of them detected once, and about 15% sits in the top ten. The treatment was: oral pan-JAK inhibitor, 5-10 mg twice daily. Sequences were derived from CD8+ T cells sorted from blood, sampled at week 4, from a patient treated with tofacitinib. The source is a human donor with alopecia areata.

This clone was picked up a small number of times. The chain uses TRBV27 and TRBJ2-5; D tentatively fits TRBD1 or TRBD2 (5 bases each). Germline V gene data show CDR1 as MNHEY and CDR2 as SMNVEV (reference sequence). This CDR3 contains 15 residues. Deletions cut 4 bases from V and 5 bases from J, with 17 bases between. The CDR3 region is CASSSLGEIGETQYF. The CDR3, as DNA: TGTGCCAGCAGTTCCCTAGGGGAGATTGGGGAGACCCAGTACTTC.

The chain links TRBV14 to TRBJ1-2; D gene uncertain. CDR1 is SGHDN and CDR2 is FVKESK in the germline V gene. The CDR3 sequence is 13 residues long. V was pared by 3 bases and J by 2 bases, with 7 bases between. The DNA of the CDR3 is TGTGCCAGCAGCCATGGCAGGAACTATGGCTACACCTTC. Translated: CASSHGRNYGYTF.

The chain employs TRBV5-1 and TRBJ2-3; D is unclear. The CDR3 runs 13 residues. V lost 4 bases to trimming and J lost 5 bases, with 11 bases between them. Germline values: CDR1 SGHRS, CDR2 YFSETQ. CDR3 nucleotides: TGCGCCAGCAGCCCCCGACACGTAGATACGCAGTATTTT. Amino acid sequence: CASSPRHVDTQYF.

This clone was seen more than once but under ten times. The V and J genes are TRBV7-9 and TRBJ2-7, with 9 bases aligning to TRBD1. Germline loops: CDR1 SEHNR, CDR2 FQNEAQ (reference sequence). The CDR3 length is 15 residues. V shed 4 bases, J shed 3 bases, and the junction held 7 bases outside the gene matches. In DNA, the CDR3 is TGTGCCAGCAGCTCAGACAGGGGGGACGGCTACGAGCAGTACTTC. Translation gives CASSSDRGDGYEQYF.

This clone was detected a few times. The chain has TRBV29-1 and TRBJ2-2; TRBD1 matches 7 bases. J lost 4 bases, V lost 6 bases, and 11 bases had no gene match. The CDR3 is 15 residues long. Germline loops: CDR1 SQVTM, CDR2 ANQGSEA. CDR3 nucleotides: TGCAGCGTCGAAACAGCCGGGACAGTCACCGGGGAGCTGTTTTTT. Protein sequence: CSVETAGTVTGELFF.

The chain carries TRBV28 and TRBJ2-2; maybe TRBD1 (5 bases). The germline V gene encodes CDR1 MDHEN and CDR2 SYDVKM. The CDR3 runs 16 residues. V dropped 5 bases and J dropped 1 base, with 14 bases sitting between them. The CDR3 protein is CASSPPPTVNTGELFF. In DNA form, the CDR3 reads TGTGCCAGCAGTCCACCGCCGACAGTGAACACCGGGGAGCTGTTTTTT. The full variable domain, in which reference TRBV28 and TRBJ2-2 provide the parts outside the CDR3, is DVKVTQSSRYLVKRTGEKVFLECVQDMDHENMFWYRQDPGLGLRLIYFSYDVKMKEKGDIPEGYSVSREKKERFSLILESASTNQTSMYLCASSPPPTVNTGELFFGEGSRLTVL.

The chain employs TRBV30 and TRBJ2-3; possible D gene TRBD2, 7 bases. The CDR3 consists of 15 residues. V shed 0 bases and J shed 2 bases, with 12 bases lying between them. From germline, CDR1 is GTSNPN and CDR2 SVGIG (reference sequence). The CDR3 coding sequence is TGTGCCTGGAGTGTGCGGGGGCCTTCCACAGATACGCAGTATTTT. Protein product: CAWSVRGPSTDTQYF. The entire variable domain, with the rest obtained from reference TRBV30 and TRBJ2-3, is as follows: SQTIHQWPATLVQPVGSPLSLECTVEGTSNPNLYWYRQAAGRGLQLLFYSVGIGQISSEVPQNLSASRPQDRQFILSSKKLLLSDSGFYLCAWSVRGPSTDTQYFGPGTRLTVL.

The chain recombines TRBV5-4 with TRBJ2-7, with D possibly matching TRBD1 (5 bases). Per germline, CDR1 SGHNT and CDR2 YYREEE (reference sequence). This CDR3 spans 13 amino acids. V was pared by 3 bases and J by 3 bases, with 10 bases between. DNA of the CDR3: TGTGCCAGCAGCTCGGACATAGGCTACGAGCAGTACTTC. It translates to CASSSDIGYEQYF.

This clone was counted a few times. This rearrangement joins TRBV4-3 to TRBJ2-1; 9 nucleotides agree with TRBD2. The CDR3 length is 15 residues. The junction had 4 bases not matched to a gene; V was cut back by 3 bases and J by 4 bases. Germline CDR1 reads LGHNA; CDR2 reads YSLEER. The CDR3 region is CASSQMTSGYNEQFF. In DNA, the CDR3 is TGCGCCAGCAGCCAGATGACTAGCGGATACAATGAGCAGTTCTTC.

The chain is built from TRBV29-1 and TRBJ2-1; D is ambiguous. V dropped 1 base and J dropped 1 base, with 14 bases sitting between them. This CDR3 is built from 16 residues. Germline values: CDR1 SQVTM, CDR2 ANQGSEA. The CDR3 sequence: CSVEGWHADSYNEQFF. CDR3 nucleotide sequence: TGCAGCGTTGAAGGGTGGCACGCTGATTCCTACAATGAGCAGTTCTTC.

The chain couples TRBV29-1 to TRBJ2-1, with 10 bases lining up with TRBD1. Germline CDR1 SQVTM, CDR2 ANQGSEA. The CDR3 sequence is 12 residues long. V dropped 7 bases and J dropped 10; count of bases not matched to a gene: 7. The CDR3 reads CSALTGGNEQFF. CDR3 in DNA: TGCAGCGCCCTGACAGGGGGCAACGAGCAGTTCTTC.

This clone was observed at least ten times. This sample also contains other DNA sequences that code for the same CDR3. The chain's CDR3 is CASSLVGRLTGELFF. The CDR3 bases are TGTGCCAGCAGCTTAGTAGGCAGGCTGACCGGGGAGCTGTTTTTT. The chain joins TRBV11-2 to TRBJ2-2, with D hard to call. V shed 1 base and J shed 5 bases, with 11 bases lying between them. The germline CDR1 and CDR2 sequences are SGHAT and FQNNGV. This CDR3 has 15 amino acids.

V usage is TRBV29-1 and J usage is TRBJ2-3; TRBD1 is a possible D gene (6 bases). The CDR3 extends over 13 amino acids. V shed 5 bases and J shed 4 bases, with 13 bases lying between them. Per the germline V gene, CDR1 is SQVTM and CDR2 is ANQGSEA. CDR3 residues: CSVKTGFSDTQYF. CDR3 nucleotide sequence: TGCAGCGTTAAAACAGGGTTTTCAGATACGCAGTATTTT.

This chain uses TRBV7-6 with TRBJ2-2, with 7 bases lining up with TRBD2. The V segment lost 7 bases and the J segment 3 bases; nucleotides outside the gene matches: 14. CDR1 and CDR2 (germline): SGHVS, FNYEAQ. This CDR3 spans 17 amino acids. CDR3 sequence (DNA): TGTGCCAGCAAGATTCCCGGGGAGGGAGTCCACACCGGGGAGCTGTTTTTT. Protein: CASKIPGEGVHTGELFF.

The genes are TRBV7-6 and TRBJ2-3; D might be TRBD1 or TRBD2, each matching 6 bases. V was pared by 5 bases and J by 1 base, with 13 bases between. Germline V gene sequence: CDR1 SGHVS, CDR2 FNYEAQ. This CDR3 comprises 15 residues. The DNA of the CDR3 is TGTGCCAGCAGCCTCCGGAGGGGGGGCACAGATACGCAGTATTTT. Translated, it gives CASSLRRGGTDTQYF.

This chain uses TRBV7-9 with TRBJ2-3; TRBD2 agrees at 10 bases. The germline V gene encodes CDR1 SEHNR and CDR2 FQNEAQ (reference sequence). J was trimmed by 2 bases and V by 4 bases; bases with no gene match: 9. The CDR3 extends over 17 amino acids. CDR3 sequence: CASSSELAGAFTDTQYF. DNA of the CDR3: TGTGCCAGCAGCTCCGAGCTAGCGGGGGCCTTCACAGATACGCAGTATTTT.

This clone was found a few times. This chain uses TRBV10-3 with TRBJ1-2; tentative D call: TRBD1 (5 bases). V was cut by 0 bases and J by 3 bases, with 8 bases left in between. Germline lookup yields CDR1 ENHRY and CDR2 SYGVKD. The CDR3 totals 14 residues. CDR3 residues: CAISESEQDYGYTF. The CDR3 DNA follows: TGTGCCATCAGTGAGTCGGAACAGGACTATGGCTACACCTTC.

This clone appeared many times. The chain links TRBV9 to TRBJ1-2; 8 bases agree with TRBD1. The germline V gene has CDR1 SGDLS and CDR2 YYNGEE. The CDR3 is made up of 15 amino acids. J gave up 5 bases and V 5 bases, and 11 bases lay outside the gene matches. This CDR3 reads CASSSGPGGAYGYTF. In DNA form, the CDR3 reads TGTGCCAGCAGTAGTGGACCAGGGGGCGCGTATGGCTACACCTTC.

This clone was detected only a few times. This chain links TRBV9 with TRBJ2-7; TRBD2 aligns across 10 bases. V trimming: 4 bases; J trimming: 1 base; junction bases outside the gene matches: 8. The CDR3 runs to 16 residues. In germline, CDR1 is SGDLS, CDR2 YYNGEE. The CDR3 sequence is CASSRGLAGVSYEQYF. Here the CDR3 DNA reads TGTGCCAGCAGCCGTGGCCTAGCGGGGGTTTCCTACGAGCAGTACTTC.

The chain is built from TRBV9 and TRBJ2-5, with D possibly being TRBD2 (5 bases). V shed 0 bases and J shed 2 bases, with 8 bases lying between them. Germline assignment: CDR1 SGDLS and CDR2 YYNGEE. This CDR3 region has 14 residues. DNA for the CDR3: TGTGCCAGCAGCGTAGACGGGATACAAGAGACCCAGTACTTC. The encoded protein is CASSVDGIQETQYF. The full variable domain, in which reference TRBV9 and TRBJ2-5 provide the parts outside the CDR3, is DSGVTQTPKHLITATGQRVTLRCSPRSGDLSVYWYQQSLDQGLQFLIQYYNGEERAKGNILERFSAQQFPDLHSELNLSSLELGDSALYFCASSVDGIQETQYFGPGTRLLVL.

This clone appeared a few times. The rearrangement uses TRBV29-1 and TRBJ2-3, with D possibly matching TRBD2 (5 bases). V was clipped by 5 bases and J by 2 bases, with 17 bases between them. CDR3 length: 15 residues. Germline values: CDR1 SQVTM, CDR2 ANQGSEA. CDR3 nucleotides: TGCAGCGTTTACCTGGAGGACCCCATCACAGATACGCAGTATTTT. It is translated as CSVYLEDPITDTQYF.

There are a few counts of this clone. The V call is TRBV13, the J call TRBJ2-7; TRBD2 agrees at 12 bases. The germline CDR1 and CDR2 sequences are PRHDT and FYEKMQ (reference sequence). V lost 4 bases and J lost 7; bases outside the gene matches: 5. This CDR3 has 14 residues. The CDR3 bases are TGTGCCAGCAGCTCCCGACTAGCGGGGGTGGAGCAGTACTTC. Translation: CASSSRLAGVEQYF.

A few counts support this clone. V and J are TRBV9 and TRBJ2-7; TRBD2 aligns across 11 bases. The V gene end was trimmed by 0 bases and the J gene end by 3 bases; junction bases not matched to a gene: 2. Germline V gives CDR1 SGDLS, CDR2 YYNGEE. This CDR3 has 15 residues. This CDR3 is CASSVGLAGGYEQYF. CDR3 nucleotide sequence: TGTGCCAGCAGCGTAGGGCTAGCGGGGGGCTACGAGCAGTACTTC. The full variable domain, in which reference TRBV9 and TRBJ2-7 provide the parts outside the CDR3, is DSGVTQTPKHLITATGQRVTLRCSPRSGDLSVYWYQQSLDQGLQFLIQYYNGEERAKGNILERFSAQQFPDLHSELNLSSLELGDSALYFCASSVGLAGGYEQYFGPGTRLTVT.

The J gene is TRBJ2-1, the V gene TRBV20-1; no clear D. Trimming pared 0 bases from V and 8 bases from J, leaving 5 bases between. The CDR3 is made up of 11 amino acids. Germline loops: CDR1 DFQATT, CDR2 SNEGSKA (reference sequence). The CDR3 coding sequence is TGCAGTGCTAGAGACGGCTATGAGCAGTTCTTC. Protein sequence: CSARDGYEQFF.

The chain has TRBV6-6 and TRBJ2-5; 9 nucleotides line up with TRBD2. The V gene end was trimmed by 0 bases and the J gene end by 2 bases; junction bases not matched to a gene: 4. From germline, CDR1 is MNHNY and CDR2 SVGAGI (reference sequence). This CDR3 is built from 16 residues. This chain's CDR3 is CASSYSAGGQQETQYF. In DNA, the CDR3 is TGTGCCAGCAGTTACTCGGCGGGGGGGCAGCAAGAGACCCAGTACTTC.

The chain is built from TRBV5-1 and TRBJ2-1, with D possibly TRBD2 on 5 matching bases. Germline CDR1 and CDR2: SGHRS and YFSETQ. The CDR3 length is 14 residues. Between the trimmed V and J ends, which lost 1 base and 6 bases, there was a span of 11 bases. CDR3 in DNA: TGCGCCAGCAGCTTGTTTACTAGACGCAATGAGCAGTTCTTC. Translating gives CASSLFTRRNEQFF.

The chain recombines TRBV4-3 with TRBJ2-2, with D uncertain. Germline CDR1 is LGHNA and CDR2 is YSLEER. V was shortened by 4 bases and J by 9 bases, with 9 bases between the two germline ends. The CDR3 totals 12 residues. CDR3 protein: CASSPLARELFF. Written as DNA, the CDR3 is TGCGCCAGCAGCCCTCTCGCCAGGGAGCTGTTTTTT.

This clone occurred a few times. V is TRBV29-1 and J is TRBJ1-2, with 7 bases fitting TRBD1. Trimming removed 4 bases from V and 8 bases from J; junction bases left unmatched: 7. Germline CDR1 reads SQVTM; CDR2 reads ANQGSEA. The CDR3 runs 12 residues. CDR3 bases: TGCAGCGTTGGCGCAGGGGGTAAAGGCTACACCTTC. It yields the protein CSVGAGGKGYTF. Full variable domain (remainder filled in from reference TRBV29-1 and TRBJ1-2): SAVISQKPSRDICQRGTSLTIQCQVDSQVTMMFWYRQQPGQSLTLIATANQGSEATYESGFVIDKFPISRPNLTFSTLTVSNMSPEDSSIYLCSVGAGGKGYTFGSGTRLTVV.

In its sample, this clone was seen a few times. The chain recombines TRBV29-1 with TRBJ2-3; 9 nucleotides line up with TRBD1. Trimming cost V 6 bases and J 2 bases; bases outside gene matches: 3. The CDR3 runs to 13 residues. Per germline, CDR1 SQVTM and CDR2 ANQGSEA. The CDR3 protein is CSVGTGSTDTQYF. For the CDR3, the DNA is TGCAGCGTAGGGACAGGGTCCACAGATACGCAGTATTTT.